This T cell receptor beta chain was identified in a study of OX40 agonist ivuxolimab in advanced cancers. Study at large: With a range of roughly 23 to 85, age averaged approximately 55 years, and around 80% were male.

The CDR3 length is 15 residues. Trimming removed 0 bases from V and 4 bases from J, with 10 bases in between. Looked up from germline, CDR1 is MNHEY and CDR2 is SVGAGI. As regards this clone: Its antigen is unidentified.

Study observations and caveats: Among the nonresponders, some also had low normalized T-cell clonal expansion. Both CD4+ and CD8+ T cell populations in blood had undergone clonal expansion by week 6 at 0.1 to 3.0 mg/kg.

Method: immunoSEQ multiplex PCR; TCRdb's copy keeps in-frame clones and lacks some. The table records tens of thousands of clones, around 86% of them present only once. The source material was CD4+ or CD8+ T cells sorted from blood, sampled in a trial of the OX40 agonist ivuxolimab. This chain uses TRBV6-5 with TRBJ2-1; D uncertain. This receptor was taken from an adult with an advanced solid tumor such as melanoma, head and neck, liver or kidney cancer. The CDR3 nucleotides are TGTGCCAGCAGTTACTCGTCCGGGCAATACAATGAGCAGTTCTTC. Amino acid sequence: CASSYSSGQYNEQFF.